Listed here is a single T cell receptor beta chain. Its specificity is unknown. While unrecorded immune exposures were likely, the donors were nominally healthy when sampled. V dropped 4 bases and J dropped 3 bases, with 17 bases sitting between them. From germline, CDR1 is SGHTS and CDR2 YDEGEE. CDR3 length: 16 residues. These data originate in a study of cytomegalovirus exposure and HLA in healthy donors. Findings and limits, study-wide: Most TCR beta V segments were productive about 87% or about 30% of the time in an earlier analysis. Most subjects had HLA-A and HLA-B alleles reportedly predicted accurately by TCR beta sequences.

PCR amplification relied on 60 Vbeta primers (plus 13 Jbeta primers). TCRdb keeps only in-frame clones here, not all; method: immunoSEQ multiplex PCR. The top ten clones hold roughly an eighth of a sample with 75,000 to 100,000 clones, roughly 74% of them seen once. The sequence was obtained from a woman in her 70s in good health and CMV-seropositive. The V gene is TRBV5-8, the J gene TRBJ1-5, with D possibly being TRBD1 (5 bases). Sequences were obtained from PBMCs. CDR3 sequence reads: CASSPTADSFNQPQHF. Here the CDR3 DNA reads TGTGCCAGCAGCCCGACAGCCGATTCCTTCAATCAGCCCCAGCATTTT.